Listed below are T cell receptor beta chains from one sample, sequenced in a study of OX40 agonist ivuxolimab in advanced cancers. Assay: immunoSEQ multiplex PCR; the TCRdb copy retains only in-frame clones and omits some. This sample yields approximately 70,000 clones, of which about nine tenths are seen a single time; 8% to 10% belongs to the top ten. This specimen consisted of CD4+ or CD8+ T cells sorted from blood, obtained in a trial of the OX40 agonist ivuxolimab. Source of these receptors: an adult with an advanced solid tumor such as melanoma, head and neck, liver or kidney cancer. Both conserved end residues are part of each CDR3. A D gene is named only where the DNA matches it firmly. Clone size is stated in some rows and not others, as once, few, many or a class when expanded.

v_gene	abundance	j_gene	d_gene	CDR3aa	CDR3nt
TRBV5-4	NA	TRBJ2-1	NA	CASSLEAGRAYNEQFF	TGTGCCAGCAGCTTGGAGGCGGGACGGGCATACAATGAGCAGTTCTTC
TRBV7-3	once	TRBJ2-1	NA	CASSLRVLADLASYNEQFF	TGTGCCAGCAGCTTAAGGGTATTAGCGGATCTGGCCTCCTACAATGAGCAGTTCTTC
TRBV6-5	NA	TRBJ2-5	NA	CASSLRVSGETQYF	TGTGCCAGCAGCCTCAGGGTATCTGGAGAGACCCAGTACTTC
TRBV27	NA	TRBJ1-5	TRBD1	CASSSSQGNWPQHF	TGTGCCAGCAGTTCCTCACAGGGGAATTGGCCCCAGCATTTT
TRBV18	NA	TRBJ1-5	NA	CASAGQGNSNQPQHF	TGTGCCAGCGCGGGGCAGGGCAATAGCAATCAGCCCCAGCATTTT
TRBV14	NA	TRBJ1-1	TRBD1	CASRGGQGGTEAFF	TGTGCCAGCAGGGGGGGACAGGGAGGGACTGAAGCTTTCTTT
TRBV7-9	NA	TRBJ1-1	NA	CASSLRTEAFF	TGTGCCAGCAGCTTGAGGACTGAAGCTTTCTTT
TRBV7-3	NA	TRBJ2-2	NA	CASSLLGPLSTGELFF	TGTGCCAGCAGCTTACTCGGCCCCTTGAGCACCGGGGAGCTGTTTTTT
TRBV7-2	NA	TRBJ1-5	NA	CASSLDFNQPQHF	TGTGCCAGCAGCTTGGACTTCAATCAGCCCCAGCATTTT
TRBV6-4	NA	TRBJ2-3	NA	CASSSGSATDTQYF	TGTGCCAGCAGTTCCGGGTCGGCCACAGATACGCAGTATTTT
TRBV19	NA	TRBJ1-4	NA	CASSMDVRSEKLFF	TGTGCCAGTAGTATGGACGTCAGGAGTGAAAAACTGTTTTTT
TRBV29-1	NA	TRBJ1-4	TRBD1	CSARQGDEKLFF	TGCAGCGCACGACAGGGGGATGAAAAACTGTTTTTT
TRBV19	NA	TRBJ2-7	NA	CASSPTGQNNEQYF	TGTGCCAGTAGTCCCACGGGACAAAACAACGAGCAGTACTTC
TRBV19	NA	TRBJ2-2	TRBD1	CASTPGTGFFAGELFF	TGTGCCAGTACCCCTGGGACAGGGTTCTTCGCCGGGGAGCTGTTTTTT